This T cell receptor (beta chain) was captured by sequencing in a study of blood T cell repertoires in COVID-19. The overall study: COVID-19 samples collected from the United States, Italy and Spain covered acute and convalescent phases.

The ends lost 6 bases at V and 6 bases at J; junction bases unmatched: 8. Germline values: CDR1 SGDLS, CDR2 YYNGEE. The CDR3 is made up of 13 amino acids. Assay: immunoSEQ multiplex PCR; the TCRdb copy retains only in-frame clones and omits some. The sample yields 260,000 or so clones, approximately 81% seen once. Study members were between about 18 and 89 years old and lived in 24 US regions. The sequence was collected from a woman between 50 and 59 years old who had recovered from COVID-19. Sequencing was done on a sample of PBMCs or T cells enriched from blood (not recorded which). V usage is TRBV9 and J usage is TRBJ2-7; 8 bases fit TRBD2. The CDR3 nucleotides are TGTGCCAGCAACCCTCGGGGGGGAAGCGAGCAGTACTTC. Its protein product is CASNPRGGSEQYF. The entire variable domain, with the rest obtained from reference TRBV9 and TRBJ2-7, is as follows: DSGVTQTPKHLITATGQRVTLRCSPRSGDLSVYWYQQSLDQGLQFLIQYYNGEERAKGNILERFSAQQFPDLHSELNLSSLELGDSALYFCASNPRGGSEQYFGPGTRLTVT.